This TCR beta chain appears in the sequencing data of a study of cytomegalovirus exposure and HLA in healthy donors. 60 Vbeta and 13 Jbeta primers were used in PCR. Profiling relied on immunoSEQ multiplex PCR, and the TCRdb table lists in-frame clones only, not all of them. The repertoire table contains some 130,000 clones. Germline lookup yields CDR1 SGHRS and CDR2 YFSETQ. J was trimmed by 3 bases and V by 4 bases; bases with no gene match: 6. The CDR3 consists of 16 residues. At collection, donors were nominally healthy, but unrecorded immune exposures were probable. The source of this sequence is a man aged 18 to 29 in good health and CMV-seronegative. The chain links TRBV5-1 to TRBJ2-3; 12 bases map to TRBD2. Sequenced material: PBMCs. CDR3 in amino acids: CASSLYLAGGTDTQYF. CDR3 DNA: TGCGCCAGCAGCCTTTATCTAGCGGGAGGGACAGATACGCAGTATTTT.